The rows below give T cell receptor beta chains drawn from one sample of a study of cytomegalovirus exposure and HLA in healthy donors. Profiling relied on immunoSEQ multiplex PCR, and the TCRdb table lists in-frame clones only, not all of them. This sample has roughly 140,000 clones, with 80% found just once. The specimen sequenced was PBMCs. The receptors originated from a man between 40 and 49 years old in good health and CMV-seronegative. CDR3s include the opening cysteine and the closing phenylalanine or tryptophan. D genes are given only for firm matches. Some rows mark clone size as missing; the rest say once, few, many or name a class of expanded clone.

V: TRBV30
size: NA
D: TRBD1
J: TRBJ1-2
DNA: TGTGCCTGGAGTGGAGGGGGCAACTATGGCTACACCTTC
CDR3: CAWSGGGNYGYTF

V: TRBV2
size: NA
D: TRBD1
J: TRBJ2-3
DNA: TGTGCCAGCAGCGGACAGGGATCAACAGATACGCAGTATTTT
CDR3: CASSGQGSTDTQYF

V: TRBV18
size: NA
D: NA
J: TRBJ2-1
DNA: TGTGCCAGCTCACCACCAGGGACTCCCTCCAGGCAGTTCTTC
CDR3: CASSPPGTPSRQFF

V: TRBV6-5
size: NA
D: NA
J: TRBJ1-5
DNA: TGTGCCAGCAGCCTGGACAGCCTCAACAATCAGCCCCAGCATTTT
CDR3: CASSLDSLNNQPQHF

V: TRBV4-1
size: NA
D: TRBD1
J: TRBJ2-7
DNA: TGCGCCAGCAGCCAAAGGACAGGGGGAGGCTACGAGCAGTACTTC
CDR3: CASSQRTGGGYEQYF

V: TRBV5-3
size: once
D: NA
J: TRBJ2-2
DNA: TGTGCCAGAAGCTTGGGTGGACAGCCGAACACCGGGGAGCTGTTTTTT
CDR3: CARSLGGQPNTGELFF

V: TRBV5-1
size: NA
D: NA
J: TRBJ2-3
DNA: TGCGCCAGCAGCTTGGGTCAGGCCACAGATACGCAGTATTTT
CDR3: CASSLGQATDTQYF

V: TRBV6-1
size: few
D: TRBD1
J: TRBJ2-5
DNA: TGTGCCAGCAGTGACCAACGACAGGGCGGGGAGACCCAGTACTTC
CDR3: CASSDQRQGGETQYF

V: TRBV27
size: NA
D: TRBD1
J: TRBJ1-3
DNA: TGTGCCAGCAGGGGGACAGCCGCTGGAAACACCATATATTTT
CDR3: CASRGTAAGNTIYF

V: TRBV2
size: NA
D: TRBD2
J: TRBJ2-7
DNA: TGTGCCAGCAGCCTTTCCGGGACTATGTACGAGCAGTACTTC
CDR3: CASSLSGTMYEQYF

V: TRBV6-5
size: NA
D: NA
J: TRBJ1-5
DNA: TGTGCCAGCATGAAGGGGCTTAATCAGCCCCAGCATTTT
CDR3: CASMKGLNQPQHF

V: TRBV6-5
size: NA
D: NA
J: TRBJ2-5
DNA: TGTGCCAGCAGTTACTCGGGGGGGGCCCTGACCCAGTACTTC
CDR3: CASSYSGGALTQYF

V: TRBV7-7
size: NA
D: NA
J: TRBJ2-3
DNA: TGTGCCAGCAGCTTAAACAGGGTAGAAACGCAGTATTTT
CDR3: CASSLNRVETQYF

V: TRBV27
size: NA
D: TRBD1
J: TRBJ2-5
DNA: TGTGCCAGCAGTTTATTCGCAGGGGGTTGGAAAGAGACCCAGTACTTC
CDR3: CASSLFAGGWKETQYF

V: TRBV7-9
size: NA
D: NA
J: TRBJ2-1
DNA: TGTGCCAGCAGCCTTAGTCAGGGGCAATACAATGAGCAGTTCTTC
CDR3: CASSLSQGQYNEQFF

V: TRBV2
size: NA
D: NA
J: TRBJ1-5
DNA: TGTGCCAGCAGTTCGGGAAGGCAAAATCAGCCCCAGCATTTT
CDR3: CASSSGRQNQPQHF

V: TRBV9
size: NA
D: NA
J: TRBJ1-6
DNA: TGTGCCAGCAGCGTGGGAGAGCATAATTCCCCCCTCCACTTT
CDR3: CASSVGEHNSPLHF

V: TRBV7-9
size: NA
D: NA
J: TRBJ2-7
DNA: TGTGCCAGCAGCTTAGTCGACAACTCCTACGAGCAGTACTTC
CDR3: CASSLVDNSYEQYF

V: TRBV2
size: NA
D: TRBD2
J: TRBJ2-3
DNA: TGTGCCAGCAGCCCTCAGAGCGGGGACACAGATACGCAGTATTTT
CDR3: CASSPQSGDTDTQYF

V: TRBV7-2
size: NA
D: NA
J: TRBJ1-1
DNA: TGTGCCAGCAGCTTCGGCGGTAACACTGAAGCTTTCTTT
CDR3: CASSFGGNTEAFF

V: TRBV28
size: NA
D: TRBD1
J: TRBJ2-7
DNA: TGTGCCAGCAGTTCGCCGGGACAGGGGGACTACGAGCAGTACTTC
CDR3: CASSSPGQGDYEQYF

V: TRBV18
size: NA
D: TRBD1
J: TRBJ1-4
DNA: TGTGCCAGCTCACGACACAGGGGATCAACTAATGAAAAACTGTTTTTT
CDR3: CASSRHRGSTNEKLFF

V: TRBV14
size: NA
D: TRBD1
J: TRBJ2-7
DNA: TGTGCCAGCAGCCCCCAGGACAGGACCTACGAGCAGTACTTC
CDR3: CASSPQDRTYEQYF

V: TRBV15
size: NA
D: NA
J: TRBJ2-3
DNA: TGTGCCACCAGCAGAGAGATACTCACAGATACGCAGTATTTT
CDR3: CATSREILTDTQYF

V: TRBV9
size: few
D: NA
J: TRBJ2-5
DNA: TGTGCCAGCAGCGCAGTCACAGGGAAAGAGACCCAGTACTTC
CDR3: CASSAVTGKETQYF

V: TRBV7-8
size: NA
D: NA
J: TRBJ2-3
DNA: TGTGCCAGCAGCTTACGTGAAACACAGTTTTCAGATACGCAGTATTTT
CDR3: CASSLRETQFSDTQYF

V: TRBV5-6
size: NA
D: NA
J: TRBJ1-2
DNA: TGTGCCAGCAGCCCAAGACGTTCACGGGACTCCTATGGCTACACCTTC
CDR3: CASSPRRSRDSYGYTF